These 20 T cell receptor beta chains were sequenced from one sample in a study of T cell repertoires in cytomegalovirus infection. Each CDR3 protein is one row after TCRdb ran MiXCR on the reads. This table has 830,000 or so distinct CDR3 sequences, approximately 30% appearing once. No antigens are known for them. Source: cultured CD8+ T cells from PBMCs, taken from culture after CMV antigen stimulation. The receptors shown here come from a human donor in good health (CMV status not recorded). Some clones in this sample may be carry-over from other donors' samples.

Only a few counts were recorded for this clonotype. The chain joins TRBV5-5 to TRBJ2-1; D is perhaps TRBD1 or TRBD2 (5 bases each). V was shortened by 5 bases and J by 10 bases, with 22 bases between the two germline ends. This CDR3 has 15 residues. Germline CDR1 and CDR2: SGHKS and YYEKEE (reference sequence). Here the CDR3 reads CASSYEIGTAYEQFF. The CDR3 bases are TGTGCCAGCAGTTATGAGATCGGGACGGCCTACGAGCAGTTCTTC.

This clonotype was recorded a few times. The genes are TRBV7-9 and TRBJ1-1; weak D call: TRBD1 (6 bases). The CDR3 covers 15 residues. Germline V gene data show CDR1 as SEHNR and CDR2 as FQNEAQ (reference sequence). Trimming removed 2 bases at V and 5 bases at J, with 15 bases between. The CDR3 region is CASSLIETGRTEAFF. CDR3 DNA: TGTGCCAGCAGCTTAATCGAGACAGGTCGAACTGAAGCTTTCTTT.

This clonotype was observed a few times. V usage is TRBV6-1 and J usage is TRBJ2-7; D is unclear. Germline-derived CDR1 and CDR2 are MNHNS and SASEGT. V gave up 7 bases and J gave up 1 base, with 11 bases separating them. This CDR3 is 13 amino acids long. The CDR3, as DNA: TGTGCCAGCACCCAACGGCCTTCCTACGAGCAGTACGTC. Protein: CASTQRPSYEQYV.

The CDR3 spells CASRPRTDSYEQYF. CDR3 bases: TGTGCCAGCAGACCGCGGACAGATTCCTACGAGCAGTACTTC. V gene TRBV6-6 combines with J gene TRBJ2-7, with D possibly being TRBD1 (6 bases). V lost 6 bases and J 1 base, leaving 13 bases between the germline ends. This CDR3 comprises 14 residues. Germline V gene data show CDR1 as MNHNY and CDR2 as SVGAGI (reference sequence).

The chain uses TRBV10-3 and TRBJ2-3, with 9 bases that match TRBD2. In germline, CDR1 is ENHRY, CDR2 SYGVKD. This CDR3 comprises 16 residues. V shed 7 bases, J shed 7 bases, and the junction held 15 bases outside the gene matches. CDR3 in amino acids: CAINVKASGAGNTQYF. The DNA of the CDR3 is TGTGCCATCAACGTCAAGGCTAGCGGGGCAGGGAATACGCAGTATTTT.

This clonotype was counted only a few times. The V and J genes are TRBV15 and TRBJ2-3, with D unresolved. Deletions cut 0 bases from V and 7 bases from J, with 5 bases between. CDR3 size: 12 residues. The germline CDR1 and CDR2 sequences are LNHNV and YYDKDF (reference sequence). The CDR3 DNA is TGTGCCACCAGCAGAGATGGTTATACGCAGTATTTT. Translation gives CATSRDGYTQYF.

This clonotype was seen a handful of times. This chain uses TRBV2 with TRBJ2-7; weak D call: TRBD2 (6 bases). The CDR3 covers 16 residues. Germline V CDR1 and CDR2: SNHLY, FYNNEI. V lost 5 bases to trimming and J lost 0 bases, with 17 bases between them. DNA of the CDR3: TGTGCCAGCAGTTTTTCCGGGACTCTGAGCTCCTACGAGCAGTACGTC. Translating it yields CASSFSGTLSSYEQYV.

Only a few counts were recorded for this clonotype. The V gene is TRBV15, the J gene TRBJ1-5; D possibly corresponds to TRBD1 (6 bases). V lost 0 bases, J lost 2 bases, and 17 bases lay in between. Germline V gene data show CDR1 as LNHNV and CDR2 as YYDKDF (reference sequence). The CDR3 contains 18 residues. The CDR3 DNA is TGTGCCACCAGCAGAGAGCCCCTGGGGACAAATGGCAATCAGCCCCAGCATTTT. It yields the protein CATSREPLGTNGNQPQHF.

This clonotype has more than one count but fewer than ten. V and J are TRBV6-2 or TRBV6-3 and TRBJ2-6; D remains ambiguous. There are 16 residues in the CDR3. Germline CDR1 is MNHEY and CDR2 is SVGEGT. Deletions cut 2 bases from V and 2 bases from J, with 10 bases between. Here the CDR3 DNA reads TGTGCCAGCAGTTACGTCAGGCTTACTGGGGCCAACGTCCTGACTTTC. Translation gives CASSYVRLTGANVLTF.

This clonotype occurred a few times. The chain combines TRBV12-3 or TRBV12-4 with TRBJ2-2, with 10 bases lining up with TRBD2. The CDR3 length is 15 residues. Trimming at V came to 6 bases and at J to 7 bases, leaving 8 bases not matched to a gene. CDR3 residues: CASSERGGLNGELFF. For the CDR3, the DNA is TGTGCCAGCAGCGAGCGGGGGGGGCTGAACGGGGAGCTGTTTTTT.

The rearrangement links TRBV6-5 to TRBJ2-1; D unresolved. Germline V gene lookup returns CDR1 MNHEY and CDR2 SVGAGI. The CDR3 is made up of 12 amino acids. The ends were cut back, 0 bases at V and 8 bases at J, with 5 bases in the middle. CDR3 nucleotide sequence: TGTGCCAGCAGTTACTCGGGTGATGAGCAGTTCTTC. This gives the protein CASSYSGDEQFF.

There are a few counts of this clonotype. The V call is TRBV10-1, the J call TRBJ2-1; 15 bases align to TRBD2. Germline CDR1 reads WNHNN; CDR2 reads SYGVQD (reference sequence). Trimming removed 0 bases from V and 3 bases from J; junction bases left unmatched: 6. CDR3 size: 19 residues. CDR3 nucleotides: TGCGCCAGCAGTGAGTCAGGACTAGCGGGGGGGCGTAACTACAATGAGCAGTTCTTC. It translates to CASSESGLAGGRNYNEQFF.

The chain joins TRBV12-3 or TRBV12-4 to TRBJ2-1; 7 nucleotides match TRBD1. Trimming at V came to 3 bases and at J to 0 bases, leaving 5 bases not matched to a gene. The CDR3 is made up of 16 amino acids. CDR3 loop: CASSFSYRGSYNEQFF. In nucleotides, the CDR3 is TGTGCCAGCAGTTTTTCGTACAGGGGCTCCTACAATGAGCAGTTCTTC.

The rearrangement uses TRBV2 and TRBJ2-2; no clear D gene. V was cut by 8 bases and J by 4 bases, with 8 bases left in between. In germline, CDR1 is SNHLY, CDR2 FYNNEI. The CDR3 is 12 amino acids. The CDR3 sequence is CASPSSTGELFF. CDR3 coding DNA: TGTGCCAGCCCGTCTAGCACCGGGGAGCTGTTTTTT.

This clonotype occurred a few times. The chain couples TRBV7-9 to TRBJ2-7, with 11 bases lining up with TRBD2. Germline CDR1 and CDR2: SEHNR and FQNEAQ (reference sequence). The CDR3 has 15 residues. V dropped 4 bases and J dropped 1; count of bases not matched to a gene: 3. CDR3 sequence reads: CASSSTSGGSYEQYF. CDR3 coding DNA: TGTGCCAGCAGCTCAACTAGCGGGGGTTCCTACGAGCAGTACTTC.

This clonotype was observed a handful of times. Here the CDR3 reads CASSLIVGLPRYEQFF. CDR3 nucleotides: TGTGCCAGCAGCTTGATTGTGGGACTACCTAGGTATGAGCAGTTCTTC. This sequence joins TRBV7-2 and TRBJ2-1; TRBD2 aligns across 7 bases. Per the germline V gene, CDR1 is SGHTA and CDR2 is FQGNSA. Trimming at V came to 3 bases and at J to 8 bases, leaving 13 bases not matched to a gene. The CDR3 contains 16 residues.

This clonotype was seen a few times. This chain's CDR3 is CASSPQDTGTEAFF. The CDR3 bases are TGCGCCAGCAGCCCACAGGATACAGGGACTGAAGCTTTCTTT. The rearrangement joins TRBV5-1 to TRBJ1-1, with a possible D match to TRBD1 (6 bases). The CDR3 sequence is 14 residues long. V gave up 4 bases and J gave up 5 bases, with 15 bases separating them. From germline, CDR1 is SGHRS and CDR2 YFSETQ.

The gene calls are TRBV29-1 and TRBJ2-4, with D hard to call. V lost 5 bases, J lost 2 bases, and 10 bases lay in between. The germline CDR1 and CDR2 sequences are SQVTM and ANQGSEA. The CDR3 contains 13 residues. DNA of the CDR3: TGCAGCGTTTTTGGAGAATCCAAAAACATTCAGTACTTC. Its protein is CSVFGESKNIQYF.

This chain uses TRBV11-1 with TRBJ2-3; 10 nucleotides line up with TRBD2. Germline V gene data show CDR1 as SGHAT and CDR2 as FQDESV (reference sequence). The CDR3 length is 13 residues. The V gene end was trimmed by 6 bases and the J gene end by 8 bases; junction bases not matched to a gene: 5. CDR3 DNA sequence: TGTGCCAGCAGGGGGACTAGCGAAGTTACGCAGTATTTT. This encodes CASRGTSEVTQYF.

The chain employs TRBV29-1 and TRBJ2-2; D remains ambiguous. With 7 bases removed from V and 8 bases from J, the gap between germline ends came to 8 bases. The germline gives CDR1 SQVTM, CDR2 ANQGSEA. This CDR3 spans 10 amino acids. CDR3 protein: CSATAGELFF. In nucleotides, the CDR3 is TGCAGCGCAACTGCGGGGGAGCTGTTTTTT.